This T cell receptor (beta chain) was recovered during a study of blood T cell repertoires in COVID-19. Recruitment covered 20 to 25 US areas and drew participants whose ages spanned roughly 18 to 90 years. Donors in Cohort 3 who had recovered were those with two negative PCRs, healthcare professional clearance, or resolution of their symptoms. V gave up 4 bases and J gave up 10 bases; unmatched junction bases: 5. The V gene's germline CDR1 is SGHVS and CDR2 FNYEAQ. This CDR3 region has 14 residues. Authors' data handling: By means of reference gene primer amplification, nucleated cell counts were estimated. Clones were sequenced by immunoSEQ multiplex PCR, and TCRdb holds only the in-frame ones, with some missing. Clone size and V and J calls were adopted from that table, with D and trimming inferred from the DNA. The repertoire holds some 430,000 clones, less than 95% seen once, with about 0.6% in the top ten.

V usage is TRBV7-6 and J usage is TRBJ1-6, with 9 bases matching TRBD1. The TCR comes from a man aged 18 to 29 who had recovered from COVID-19. The specimen was PBMCs or T cells enriched from blood (not recorded which). The CDR3 sequence: CASSSGTGYSPLHF. The CDR3 DNA is TGTGCCAGCAGCTCCGGGACAGGGTACTCACCCCTCCACTTT.